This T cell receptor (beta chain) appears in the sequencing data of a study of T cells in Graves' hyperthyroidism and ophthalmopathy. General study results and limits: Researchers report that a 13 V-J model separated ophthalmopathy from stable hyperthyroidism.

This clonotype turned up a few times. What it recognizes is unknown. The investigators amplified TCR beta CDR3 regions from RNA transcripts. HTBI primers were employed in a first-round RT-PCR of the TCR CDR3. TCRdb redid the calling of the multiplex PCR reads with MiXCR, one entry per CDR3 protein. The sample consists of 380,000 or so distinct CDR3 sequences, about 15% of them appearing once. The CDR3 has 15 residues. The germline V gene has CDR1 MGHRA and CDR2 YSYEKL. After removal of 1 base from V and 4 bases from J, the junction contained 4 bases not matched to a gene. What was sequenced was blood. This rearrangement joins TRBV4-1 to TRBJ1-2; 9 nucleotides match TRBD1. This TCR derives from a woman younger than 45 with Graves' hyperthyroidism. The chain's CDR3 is CASSQVGQGGYGYTF. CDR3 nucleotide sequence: TGCGCCAGCAGCCAAGTGGGACAGGGAGGCTATGGCTACACCTTC.